The subject of this entry is one T cell receptor beta chain. The V gene lost 5 bases and the J gene lost 4 bases, with 15 bases spanning the gap. This CDR3 is 15 amino acids long. Germline V gives CDR1 SEHNR, CDR2 FQNEAQ (reference sequence). These data belong to a study of T cell changes during pregnancy in multiple sclerosis. The data were produced by immunoSEQ multiplex PCR, yet TCRdb's version contains in-frame clones alone and is incomplete. The repertoire holds approximately 53,000 clones, with 92% as singletons. This specimen was CD4+ T cells from peripheral blood mononuclear cells, taken in the second trimester of pregnancy. The chain carries TRBV7-9 and TRBJ2-1, with D possibly being TRBD1 (5 bases). The receptor was isolated from a female donor with multiple sclerosis, enrolled in a pregnancy study. The CDR3 nucleotides read TGTGCCAGCAGCCAAAAGGGGCGGATTTACAATGAGCAGTTCTTC. As protein: CASSQKGRIYNEQFF.